Sequencing of this TCR beta chain was carried out in a study of blood T cells in healthy people across ages. A sample-barcoded 5' primer and a J-beta primer mix were used in a second PCR of about 7 to 11 cycles. MiXCR, applied by TCRdb to the 5' RACE reads, yields one record per CDR3 protein. The sample consists of 450,000 to 700,000 distinct CDR3 sequences, about 25% of them appearing once. This clonotype was found a few times. What it binds is unknown. CDR3 length: 14 amino acids. V shed 7 bases and J 4 bases; nucleotides not matched to a gene: 9. Points from the study as a whole: Any conclusive comparison of naive versus antigen-experienced cells was prevented by using unsorted PBMCs.

This rearrangement joins TRBV12-3 or TRBV12-4 to TRBJ2-7, with 8 positions matching TRBD2. This TCR was sampled from a woman in her seventies in good health. Sequenced sample: blood. The CDR3 loop is CASTHPGLVYEQYF. For the CDR3, the DNA is TGTGCCAGCACCCATCCGGGACTAGTATACGAGCAGTACTTC.